The present T cell receptor (beta chain) was sequenced within a study of spatial heterogeneity in lung cancer. Each CDR3 protein is one row after TCRdb ran MiXCR on the 5' RACE reads. This repertoire shows about 38,000 distinct CDR3 sequences, 5% to 5.5% found once; its top ten account for roughly 25%. V lost 1 base and J 11 bases, leaving 18 bases between the germline ends. CDR1 and CDR2 from the germline V gene are SGHNT and YENEEA. CDR3 size: 15 residues. By share of the sample, this clonotype is medium-sized. Time point in this sample: sample taken at primary tumor resection. This material consisted of PBMCs, taken at surgery. The receptor's source is a female donor with early-stage non-small cell lung cancer. The rearrangement links TRBV11-3 to TRBJ2-1; D may be TRBD1 or TRBD2 (6 bases each). The CDR3 bases are TGTGCCAGCAGCTTAGTGAAGGGATCGGGGGCCCAGCAGTTCTTC. Translated: CASSLVKGSGAQQFF.